This T cell receptor (beta chain) was observed in a study of OX40 agonist ivuxolimab in advanced cancers. Some background on the complete study: Ivuxolimab, which targeted the costimulatory receptor OX40 (CD134), was an agonistic, fully human IgG2 monoclonal antibody. Intravenous ivuxolimab was administered to patients every 2 weeks at six dose levels: 0.01, 0.1, 0.3, 1.5, 3 and 10 mg/kg. Of the roughly 51 dose-escalation patients, hepatocellular carcinoma was present in about 19, melanoma in around 15, renal cell carcinoma in 9 and head and neck cancer in 9. A male proportion of around 83% and a mean age of 60 years, ranging from roughly 23 to 80, were recorded for the dose-escalation cohort. Patients were allowed to have had prior anti-PD-1, anti-PD-L1 or anti-CTLA-4 therapy, and around 41% of the dose-escalation patients had previously received checkpoint inhibitors. Partial responses were achieved by three dose-escalation patients, of whom one had hepatocellular carcinoma and two had cutaneous melanoma. Peripheral TCRbeta sequencing was intended to test whether TCR sequence diversity was altered and clonal T-cell expansion was caused by ivuxolimab. The paper covers the monotherapy dose-escalation part of the phase I ivuxolimab trial, which included N of about 50 patients. Overall study results and their limits: Which antigens the clonally expanded peripheral T cells were specific for was not determined. Clonal expansion of both CD4+ and CD8+ blood T cells was observed from baseline to week 6 at doses 0.1 to 3.0 mg/kg. Low levels of normalized T-cell clonal expansion were also seen in some nonresponding patients. On average, CD8+ T cells showed more expanded clones than CD4+ T cells after ivuxolimab. In partial responders in the 0.1-3.0 mg/kg groups, normalized peripheral clonal expansion was found to be among the lowest, especially among CD8+ T cells.

The trial excluded patients who had a history of autoimmune disease or were on systemic immunosuppression. Peripheral blood for TCR sequencing was collected from all dose cohorts at baseline, on cycle 4 day 1, and on cycle 7 day 1. Samples came from an open-label, multicenter, first-in-human phase I dose-escalation trial of ivuxolimab. Adults with locally advanced or metastatic melanoma, renal cell carcinoma, hepatocellular carcinoma or head and neck squamous cell carcinoma were enrolled in the trial. Before TCR sequencing, CD4+ T cells and CD8+ T cells were sorted from peripheral blood as separate populations. Notes on this clone: The target of this receptor is not known. Base qualities are not recorded, but no much larger clone differs from it by a single base.

To sequence the TCRbeta CDR3 region, genomic DNA was isolated from the sorted cells. The immunoSEQ Assay was used for sequencing of TCRbeta CDR3 regions. TCRdb carries this immuneACCESS record with in-frame sequences only. Its versions omit some clonotypes, under half of them owing to an unresolved V gene in the studies checked, with the rest unexplained. In all, the sample holds tens of thousands of clones, and roughly 93% of those were seen once. The top ten hold about 0.32% of the sample. Its CDR3 holds 15 amino acids, cysteine through phenylalanine. Left in the record is the CDR3 DNA by itself, 45 bases read in frame from the first base. CDR1 SGHTA and CDR2 FQGNSA were looked up in the germline V gene. V is pruned by 1 base and J by 3 bases, leaving 4 bases of the junction without a gene match.

The sequence was obtained from an adult with an advanced solid tumor such as melanoma, head and neck, liver or kidney cancer. The receptor chain draws on TRBV7-2 and TRBJ2-7, with 9 central nucleotides matching TRBD1. The source was CD4+ or CD8+ T cells sorted from blood, collected in a trial of the OX40 agonist ivuxolimab. Here the CDR3 is given as CASSLGGQGSYEQYF. Read as DNA, the sequence is TGTGCCAGCAGCTTAGGGGGACAGGGCAGCTACGAGCAGTACTTC.